This T cell receptor (beta chain) was recorded in a study of shared clonotypes between healthy human individuals. Findings and caveats of the study: The low donor count limited represented genetic and exposure-history diversity.

Sequencing on ten immunoSEQ deep assay plates was performed for unsorted PBMC DNA. Sequenced by immunoSEQ multiplex PCR; TCRdb stores in-frame clones only, minus some. The repertoire consists of under 600,000 clones, with roughly 72% occurring once and the leading ten covering around 13%. V dropped 5 bases and J dropped 6 bases, with 10 bases sitting between them. The CDR3 contains 12 residues. Germline-derived CDR1 and CDR2 are SGHTA and FQGNSA. With regard to this clone: Its antigen is not identified.

The specimen sequenced was PBMCs. The chain carries TRBV7-2 and TRBJ1-1, with D unresolved. The TCR sequence derives from a woman aged 35 to 49 in good health. Some clones in this sample may be carry-over from other donors' samples. DNA of the CDR3: TGTGCCAGCAGCATATATAGTCCTGAAGCTTTCTTT. Residues: CASSIYSPEAFF.